A single sample is the source of the 8 T cell receptor beta chains below, sequenced in a study of T cells expressing NK-cell markers (dated by TCRdb to 2019 to 2021). Library construction relied on 5' RACE. Data came from an Illumina HiSeq 2000. The reads went through TCRdb reprocessing, and each CDR3 protein sequence gets one entry with no DNA. The sample table includes about 180,000 distinct CDR3 sequences. Over 20% of the sample rests with the top ten. The sample was blood T cells: a sorted CD56 or NKG2C T cell subset, CD4+ or CD8+ T cells, or bulk PBMC T cells (not recorded which). These TCRs come from a man aged 18-75 years in good health.

This chain connects TRBV29-1 to TRBJ1-1; TCRdb proposes TRBD1, but this gene call is untestable without DNA. This CDR3 has 13 residues. The germline CDR1 and CDR2 sequences are SQVTM and ANQGSEA. The CDR3 spells CSGTGVMNTEAFF.

The genes are TRBV28 and TRBJ1-5; the TRBD1 assignment by TCRdb is unverifiable without DNA. The CDR3 has 14 residues. Germline V CDR1 and CDR2: MDHEN, SYDVKM. CDR3 amino acids: CASSFNRGNQPQHF.

CDR3 loop: CASTQHSSYGYTF. The gene calls are TRBV5-1 and TRBJ1-2. Germline loops: CDR1 SGHRS, CDR2 YFSETQ. This CDR3 has 13 residues.

The chain combines TRBV7-9 with TRBJ2-2; TCRdb outputs TRBD1, but without DNA this stays unchecked. CDR1 is SEHNR, CDR2 FQNEAQ, per germline (reference sequence). This CDR3 region has 16 residues. The CDR3 is CASSALRGVRTGELFF.

This chain uses TRBV7-9 with TRBJ1-1. Germline CDR1 reads SEHNR; CDR2 reads FQNEAQ (reference sequence). This CDR3 comprises 14 residues. This CDR3 reads CAATDSTGTPEAFF.

The CDR3 loop is CAISGTGTSGGDTQYF. This chain joins TRBV10-3 and TRBJ2-3; the TCRdb D gene call, TRBD2, has no DNA to confirm it. The CDR3 is made up of 16 amino acids. Per the germline V gene, CDR1 is ENHRY and CDR2 is SYGVKD.

V gene TRBV6-4 combines with J gene TRBJ2-2. The CDR3 is 14 amino acids. Germline V gene sequence: CDR1 MRHNA, CDR2 SNTAGT. CDR3: CASSDDPSTGELFF.

V and J are TRBV15 and TRBJ2-1; TCRdb picks TRBD2, but there is no DNA to check that call. CDR3 length: 16 amino acids. The V gene's germline CDR1 is LNHNV and CDR2 YYDKDF (reference sequence). CDR3 in amino acids: CATSRDSGGPYNEQFF. Full variable domain (outside the CDR3, taken from reference TRBV15 and TRBJ2-1): DAMVIQNPRYQVTQFGKPVTLSCSQTLNHNVMYWYQQKSSQAPKLLFHYYDKDFNNEADTPDNFQSRRPNTSFCFLDIRSPGLGDTAMYLCATSRDSGGPYNEQFFGPGTRLTVL.